The 8 T cell receptor beta chains reported below all come from one sample, sequenced in a study of blood T cell repertoires in COVID-19. The table came from immunoSEQ multiplex PCR; TCRdb's copy has only in-frame clones and leaves some out. This sample yields roughly 150,000 clones, of which more than 70% are seen a single time; around 2.1% belongs to the top ten. The sample consisted of peripheral blood. The receptors originated from a man aged 50 to 60 who had recovered from COVID-19.

CDR3 region: CASSPRTGDNQPQHF. DNA for the CDR3: TGCGCCAGCAGCCCCCGAACAGGTGATAATCAGCCCCAGCATTTT. This chain links TRBV4-1 with TRBJ1-5; a possible D gene is TRBD1 (5 bases). V was shortened by 4 bases and J by 4 bases, with 14 bases between the two germline ends. From germline, CDR1 is MGHRA and CDR2 YSYEKL. The CDR3 runs 15 residues.

The rearrangement joins TRBV5-1 to TRBJ2-7; TRBD2 might be the D (6 bases). The ends were cut back, 4 bases at V and 5 bases at J, with 13 bases in the middle. The CDR3 runs 13 residues. Germline V gene lookup returns CDR1 SGHRS and CDR2 YFSETQ. CDR3 nucleotides: TGCGCCAGCAGCGCGCGCGGGGCGGACGAGCAGTACTTC. Encoded protein: CASSARGADEQYF.

The V call is TRBV15, the J call TRBJ2-3; D is possibly TRBD2 (6 bases). Germline CDR1 and CDR2: LNHNV and YYDKDF (reference sequence). The CDR3 consists of 13 residues. V was shortened by 4 bases and J by 3 bases, with 8 bases between the two germline ends. The CDR3 is CATSTGGTDTQYF. The CDR3 DNA is TGTGCCACCAGCACAGGAGGGACAGATACGCAGTATTTT.

This sequence joins TRBV21-1 and TRBJ1-1. TRBV21-1 constitutes a pseudogene. The CDR3 contains 14 residues. CDR3 nucleotides: TGTGCCAGCAGCAAGGGCCGGGGATTGACTGAAGCTTTCTTT. Protein: CASSKGRGLTEAFF.

This clone was seen once. CDR3 coding DNA: TGTGCCAGCAGTCCGACCGGGACAGGATACACCGGGGAGCTGTTTTTT. As protein: CASSPTGTGYTGELFF. This chain links TRBV7-2 with TRBJ2-2; TRBD1 agrees at 8 bases. V trimming: 6 bases; J trimming: 3 bases; junction bases outside the gene matches: 9. Per the germline V gene, CDR1 is SGHTA and CDR2 is FQGNSA. The CDR3 runs to 16 residues.

The genes are TRBV11-2 and TRBJ2-3; 9 nucleotides match TRBD2. The CDR3 has 17 residues. Trimming at V came to 0 bases and at J to 2 bases, leaving 6 bases not matched to a gene. CDR1 SGHAT and CDR2 FQNNGV come from the germline V gene. CDR3: CASSLEASGEHTDTQYF. The CDR3 DNA sequence: TGTGCCAGCAGCTTAGAGGCTAGCGGGGAACACACAGATACGCAGTATTTT.

The V call is TRBV11-2, the J call TRBJ2-7, with 7 positions matching TRBD1. Trimming cost V 0 bases and J 5 bases; bases outside gene matches: 7. The CDR3 consists of 15 residues. Germline lookup yields CDR1 SGHAT and CDR2 FQNNGV. The CDR3: CASSLEATGNNEQYF. The CDR3 DNA is TGTGCCAGCAGCTTAGAGGCGACAGGGAACAACGAGCAGTACTTC.

CDR3: CASSLTSGSSEQYF. CDR3 coding DNA: TGCGCCAGCAGCCTAACTAGCGGGAGTAGCGAGCAGTACTTC. The chain employs TRBV5-1 and TRBJ2-7; 11 positions match TRBD2. V lost 4 bases to trimming and J lost 6 bases; unmatched junction nucleotides: 6. The CDR3 runs 14 residues. Germline values: CDR1 SGHRS, CDR2 YFSETQ.